These 27 T cell receptor beta chains were sequenced from one sample in a study of Graves' ophthalmopathy and Graves' hyperthyroidism. Using RNA transcripts, the TCR beta CDR3 regions were amplified. RT-PCR with HTBI primers came first, then second-round multiplex PCR. TCRdb re-called the multiplex PCR reads with MiXCR, one entry per CDR3 protein. Of 200,000 to 250,000 distinct CDR3 sequences in the sample, over 25% were seen once. Sequencing used peripheral blood. The receptor set was obtained from a man aged 45-65 years with Graves' ophthalmopathy.

This clonotype has at least ten counts. This CDR3 is CASSETGGLYSNQPQHF. As DNA, the CDR3 is TGTGCCAGCAGTGAGACTGGGGGACTCTATAGCAATCAGCCCCAGCATTTT. J is TRBJ1-5 and V is TRBV6-4; D perhaps matches TRBD1 (5 bases). Trimming cost V 3 bases and J 0 bases, with 15 bases left between them. The CDR3 extends over 17 amino acids. CDR1 and CDR2 (germline): MRHNA, SNTAGT.

This clonotype was counted ten times or more. The chain employs TRBV20-1 and TRBJ2-7; TRBD2 matches 10 bases. The CDR3 runs 14 residues. Trimming at V came to 6 bases and at J to 0 bases, leaving 5 bases not matched to a gene. Germline values: CDR1 DFQATT, CDR2 SNEGSKA (reference sequence). Written as DNA, the CDR3 is TGCAGTGCAGAAGCTAGCGGGAGCTCCTACGAGCAGTACTTC. Its protein product is CSAEASGSSYEQYF.

Many counts were recorded for this clonotype. The CDR3 loop reads CASSESLAGTASHGQYF. CDR3 in DNA: TGTGCCAGTAGTGAATCTCTGGCCGGGACCGCTTCCCACGGGCAGTACTTC. V gene TRBV19 combines with J gene TRBJ2-7; D possibly uses TRBD1 or TRBD2 (5 bases each). This CDR3 is built from 17 residues. Trimming stripped 5 bases from V and 9 bases from J, with 29 bases between. Germline V gene lookup returns CDR1 LNHDA and CDR2 SQIVND (reference sequence).

This rearrangement joins TRBV28 to TRBJ1-2; D is undetermined. V lost 2 bases and J lost 8, with 12 bases in between. Germline V gives CDR1 MDHEN, CDR2 SYDVKM. This CDR3 contains 13 residues. The CDR3 DNA follows: TGTGCCAGCAGTTTAGTATCCTCTGGGGGCTACACCTTC. Translation: CASSLVSSGGYTF.

This clonotype was seen many times. This could be a read error, since a much larger clone is one nucleotide away. Here the CDR3 DNA reads TGTGCCACGAAAGGAGCGGGAGACACCGGGGAGCTGTTTTTT. It encodes CATKGAGDTGELFF. The V and J genes are TRBV6-1 and TRBJ2-2, with 8 bases lining up with TRBD2. Germline V gene data show CDR1 as MNHNS and CDR2 as SASEGT. V gave up 10 bases and J gave up 3 bases; unmatched junction bases: 7. The CDR3 is made up of 14 amino acids.

This clonotype was seen many times. Possible read error: a much larger clone is one base away. V and J are TRBV11-1 and TRBJ2-7, with TRBD2 matching 9 bases. This CDR3 is built from 16 residues. CDR1 SGHAT and CDR2 FQDESV come from the germline V gene (reference sequence). The DNA for the CDR3 is TGTGCCAGCAGCCCACCTCTTAGCGGGAGCTCCTACAAGCAGTACTTC. Encoded protein: CASSPPLSGSSYKQYF.

This chain joins TRBV11-2 and TRBJ2-5; TRBD1 is a possible D gene (5 bases). Germline CDR1 is SGHAT and CDR2 is FQNNGV. V shed 1 base and J shed 5 bases, with 17 bases lying between them. CDR3 size: 16 residues. The DNA for the CDR3 is TGTGCCAGCAGCTTAGGGTCGGGCAGGGTGACGGAGACCCAGTACTTC. This sequence encodes CASSLGSGRVTETQYF.

This chain links TRBV12-3 or TRBV12-4 with TRBJ1-3, with D possibly matching TRBD1 (5 bases). Trimming took off 6 bases at V and 3 bases at J, with 18 bases between the two ends. The length of the CDR3 is 16 residues. CDR3 loop: CASSPGRGLSGNTIYF. The CDR3, as DNA: TGTGCCAGCAGCCCGGGGAGGGGTCTCAGTGGAAACACCATATATTTT.

This clonotype was seen ten or more times. The chain links TRBV20-1 to TRBJ1-5; TRBD1 matches 12 bases. The V gene end was trimmed by 5 bases and the J gene end by 0 bases; junction bases not matched to a gene: 5. The CDR3 has 16 amino acids. Germline CDR1 reads DFQATT; CDR2 reads SNEGSKA (reference sequence). CDR3 region: CSAPGQGAYSNQPQHF. In DNA, the CDR3 is TGCAGTGCTCCGGGACAGGGGGCTTATAGCAATCAGCCCCAGCATTTT.

This clonotype came up many times. This chain joins TRBV27 and TRBJ2-7; D not certain. V was cut by 5 bases and J by 2 bases, with 16 bases left in between. The CDR3 covers 15 residues. CDR1 and CDR2 from the germline V gene are MNHEY and SMNVEV (reference sequence). CDR3 residues: CASSLLGDVAYEQYF. The CDR3 DNA reads as TGTGCCAGCAGTCTACTCGGAGACGTCGCCTACGAGCAGTACTTC.

There are a few counts of this clonotype. The gene calls are TRBV6-1 and TRBJ2-7, with D tentatively TRBD1 (6 bases). The V and J ends lost 7 bases and 6 bases respectively, with 22 bases between them. CDR3 length: 15 residues. Per the germline V gene, CDR1 is MNHNS and CDR2 is SASEGT. In nucleotides, the CDR3 is TGTGCCAGCACCGATTGGGACACCCTCTACTCCGAGCAGTACTTC. This encodes CASTDWDTLYSEQYF.

The sample holds many counts of this clonotype. The CDR3, as DNA: TGTGCCAGCAAGGTACCGGTGAACACTGAAGCTTTCTTT. Translating it yields CASKVPVNTEAFF. V usage is TRBV27 and J usage is TRBJ1-1; D is undetermined. The ends were cut back, 7 bases at V and 0 bases at J, with 9 bases in the middle. The germline V gene has CDR1 MNHEY and CDR2 SMNVEV (reference sequence). This CDR3 contains 13 residues.

This clonotype occurred many times. The rearrangement uses TRBV18 and TRBJ2-7; D gene unclear. The germline V gene has CDR1 KGHSH and CDR2 LQKENI. The CDR3 covers 12 residues. The ends were cut back, 0 bases at V and 0 bases at J, with 0 bases in the middle. The CDR3 DNA is TGTGCCAGCTCACCACCCTCCTACGAGCAGTACTTC. Translated: CASSPPSYEQYF.

In this sample, this clonotype turned up a few times. The V gene is TRBV6-1, the J gene TRBJ2-7, with 9 bases fitting TRBD2. This CDR3 contains 16 residues. In germline, CDR1 is MNHNS, CDR2 SASEGT. The trim removed 7 bases at V and 3 bases at J, leaving 13 bases unmatched. CDR3 DNA: TGTGCCAGCAAGGCTACAGCGGGAGGCGATTACTACGAGCAGTACTTC. Its protein product is CASKATAGGDYYEQYF.

This chain joins TRBV12-3 or TRBV12-4 and TRBJ1-6, with 8 bases aligning to TRBD1. J was trimmed by 10 bases and V by 5 bases; bases with no gene match: 10. CDR3 length: 15 residues. The CDR3 DNA is TGTGCCAGCAGTAAAACCGGGACAGGTCTCTCACCCCTCCACTTT. Translated: CASSKTGTGLSPLHF.

This clonotype was counted ten times or more. This chain connects TRBV11-2 to TRBJ2-7, with D hard to call. V was shortened by 10 bases and J by 10 bases, with 29 bases between the two germline ends. Germline CDR1 reads SGHAT; CDR2 reads FQNNGV. The CDR3 contains 15 residues. CDR3 loop: CATSLVRTAPTKQYF. The CDR3 DNA reads as TGTGCCACCTCCCTGGTTAGGACGGCTCCTACGAAACAGTACTTC.

In this sample, this clonotype turned up many times. V gene TRBV12-3 or TRBV12-4 combines with J gene TRBJ2-4; D is uncertain. The CDR3 covers 15 residues. Trimming shortened V by 5 bases and J by 0 bases, and 11 bases separated the two germline ends. The CDR3 coding sequence is TGTGCCAGCAGTGCCTCTGGATTAGCCAAAAACATTCAGTACTTC. The encoded protein is CASSASGLAKNIQYF.

In this sample, this clonotype turned up a few times. This chain links TRBV12-3 or TRBV12-4 with TRBJ1-1, with D unclear. V was shortened by 3 bases and J by 0 bases, with 11 bases between the two germline ends. The CDR3 runs 15 residues. CDR3 bases: TGTGCCAGCAGTTTTATGGGTCTGGTGAACACTGAAGCTTTCTTT. Translation gives CASSFMGLVNTEAFF.

At least ten counts were recorded for this clonotype. The V gene is TRBV19, the J gene TRBJ1-1; 8 bases fit TRBD1. Looked up from germline, CDR1 is LNHDA and CDR2 is SQIVND (reference sequence). J lost 1 base, V lost 10 bases, and 11 bases had no gene match. CDR3 length: 15 amino acids. The DNA of the CDR3 is TGTGCCACCGCCTGGACAGGGACTGCGAACACTGAAGCTTTCTTT. Translating it yields CATAWTGTANTEAFF.

This clonotype was detected ten times or more. The chain couples TRBV20-1 to TRBJ2-5; D gene ambiguous. V was trimmed by 0 bases and J by 4 bases, leaving 15 bases between them. The CDR3 is made up of 15 amino acids. The germline V gene has CDR1 DFQATT and CDR2 SNEGSKA (reference sequence). As DNA, the CDR3 is TGCAGTGCTAGAGACTTTCCGGCAGGCCGAGAGACCCAGTACTTC. Residues: CSARDFPAGRETQYF.

To note about this clonotype: Its ends do not fully match the called genes, so a read error is possible. This sequence joins TRBV6-1 and TRBJ1-3; D is unresolved. CDR3 size: 14 residues. The germline CDR1 and CDR2 sequences are MNHNS and SASEGT. CDR3 sequence reads: CASSEGTTGDTIYF. DNA of the CDR3: TGTGCCAGCAGTGAAGGGACCACTGGAGACACCATATATTTT.

This clonotype was counted at least ten times. CDR3 protein: CASSSAGGKNIQYF. In DNA form, the CDR3 reads TGTGCCAGCAGTTCCGCGGGAGGCAAAAACATTCAGTACTTC. The chain uses TRBV28 and TRBJ2-4; 8 bases are shared with TRBD2. The V segment lost 4 bases and the J segment 3 bases; nucleotides outside the gene matches: 2. Per the germline V gene, CDR1 is MDHEN and CDR2 is SYDVKM. The CDR3 length is 14 residues.

The J gene is TRBJ1-1, the V gene TRBV6-1; TRBD1 aligns across 7 bases. The germline CDR1 and CDR2 sequences are MNHNS and SASEGT. V shed 6 bases and J 4 bases; nucleotides not matched to a gene: 8. The CDR3 runs 14 residues. The chain's CDR3 is CASRDGTAGTEAFF. The CDR3, as DNA: TGTGCCAGCAGAGACGGGACAGCAGGCACTGAAGCTTTCTTT.

The chain employs TRBV6-5 and TRBJ1-3, with D maybe TRBD1 (5 bases). V shed 4 bases and J shed 5 bases, with 9 bases lying between them. The germline gives CDR1 MNHEY, CDR2 SVGAGI. This CDR3 comprises 13 residues. The CDR3 nucleotides read TGTGCCAGCAGTTCCGAGGGGCGAAACACCATATATTTT. Protein: CASSSEGRNTIYF.

The chain couples TRBV12-3 or TRBV12-4 to TRBJ2-4; 11 bases line up with TRBD1. The CDR3 has 13 amino acids. After removal of 7 bases from V and 8 bases from J, the junction contained 4 bases not matched to a gene. The CDR3 nucleotides are TGTGCCAGCAAAAGGGGACAGGGGGACATTCAGTACTTC. Amino acid sequence: CASKRGQGDIQYF.

In this sample, this clonotype turned up many times. The V gene is TRBV25-1, the J gene TRBJ2-7; D may be TRBD1 (10 bases). From germline, CDR1 is MGHDK and CDR2 SYGVNS. The CDR3 sequence is 20 residues long. With 5 bases removed from V and 7 bases from J, the gap between germline ends came to 36 bases. Written as DNA, the CDR3 is TGTGCCAGCAGTCGCAGAGTCCCGGGACAGGGGATAGCGGGAGTGGAGGAGCAGTACTTC. It yields the protein CASSRRVPGQGIAGVEEQYF.

This clonotype was observed many times. V usage is TRBV5-1 and J usage is TRBJ1-3; D may be TRBD1 (5 bases). Germline CDR1 reads SGHRS; CDR2 reads YFSETQ. The CDR3 contains 14 residues. Trimming stripped 0 bases from V and 4 bases from J, with 8 bases between. CDR3 in DNA: TGCGCCAGCAGCTTGGCAGGGACGGGAAACACCATATATTTT. Translating gives CASSLAGTGNTIYF.